This T cell receptor beta chain comes out of a study of CD8+ T cells in alopecia areata. V was cut by 3 bases and J by 6 bases, with 13 bases left in between. Germline CDR1 SGHDT, CDR2 YYEEEE. The CDR3 is made up of 14 amino acids. Extraction and reverse transcription of RNA yielded cDNA as the sequencing template. Here immunoSEQ multiplex PCR was the method, and the copy in TCRdb shows in-frame clones only, minus some. The sample includes about 180,000 clones, 65% to 75% of them seen just once. This clone was found once. This chain connects TRBV5-6 to TRBJ2-1, with no clear D. The sequence came from a human donor with alopecia areata. The sequences come from CD8+ T cells sorted from blood, collected at week 0. The CDR3 spells CASSYHLTFNEQFF. CDR3 DNA: TGTGCCAGCAGCTATCATCTTACCTTCAATGAGCAGTTCTTC.